This TCR beta chain was sequenced during a study of blood T cell repertoires in COVID-19. Looking at the study overall: Acute and convalescent COVID-19 samples came from the United States, Italy and Spain.

The CDR3 extends over 13 amino acids. Germline CDR1 SGHTA, CDR2 FQGTGA. V was shortened by 5 bases and J by 5 bases, with 10 bases between the two germline ends. Here immunoSEQ multiplex PCR was the method, and the copy in TCRdb shows in-frame clones only, minus some. Of about 320,000 clones in the sample, roughly 89% were seen once. Cohorts were determined from participant-reported clinical history. This clonotype originated in a man aged 55 to 70 who had recovered from COVID-19. The V call is TRBV7-3, the J call TRBJ2-1; no clear D gene. Material for sequencing was PBMCs or T cells enriched from blood (not recorded which). The CDR3 sequence: CASSLLRNNEQFF. CDR3 nucleotides: TGTGCCAGCAGCCTTTTGCGGAACAATGAGCAGTTCTTC. Drawing the rest from reference TRBV7-3 and TRBJ2-1, the complete variable domain is GAGVSQTPSNKVTEKGKYVELRCDPISGHTALYWYRQSLGQGPEFLIYFQGTGAADDSGLPNDRFFAVRPEGSVSTLKIQRTERGDSAVYLCASSLLRNNEQFFGPGTRLTVL.